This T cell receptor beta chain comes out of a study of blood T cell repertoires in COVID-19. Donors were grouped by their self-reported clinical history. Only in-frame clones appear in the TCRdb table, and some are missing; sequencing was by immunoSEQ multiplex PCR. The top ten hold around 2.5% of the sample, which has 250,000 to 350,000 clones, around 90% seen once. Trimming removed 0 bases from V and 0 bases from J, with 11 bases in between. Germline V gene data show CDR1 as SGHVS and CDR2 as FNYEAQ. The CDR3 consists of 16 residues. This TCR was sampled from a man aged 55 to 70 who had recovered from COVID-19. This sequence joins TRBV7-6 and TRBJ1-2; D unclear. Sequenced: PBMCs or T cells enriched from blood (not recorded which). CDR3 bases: TGTGCCAGCAGCTTAGCAGCAGGAGGGTCTAACTATGGCTACACCTTC. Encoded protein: CASSLAAGGSNYGYTF.